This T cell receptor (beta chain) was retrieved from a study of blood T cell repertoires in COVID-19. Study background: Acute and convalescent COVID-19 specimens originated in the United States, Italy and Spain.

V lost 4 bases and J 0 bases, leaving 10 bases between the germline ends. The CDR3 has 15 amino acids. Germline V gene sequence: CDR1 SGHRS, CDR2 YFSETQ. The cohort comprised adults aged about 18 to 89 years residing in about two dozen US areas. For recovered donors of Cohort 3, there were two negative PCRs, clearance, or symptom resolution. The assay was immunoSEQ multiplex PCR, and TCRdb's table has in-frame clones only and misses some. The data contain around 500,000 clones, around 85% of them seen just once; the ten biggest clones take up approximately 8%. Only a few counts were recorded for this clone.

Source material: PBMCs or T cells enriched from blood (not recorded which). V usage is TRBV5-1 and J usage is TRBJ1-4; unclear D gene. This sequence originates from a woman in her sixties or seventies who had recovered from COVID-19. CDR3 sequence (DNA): TGCGCCAGCAGCCTGGATCCTGCAACTAATGAAAAACTGTTTTTT. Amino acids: CASSLDPATNEKLFF.